A selection of T cell receptor beta chains follows, all from one sample in a study of OX40 agonist ivuxolimab in advanced cancers. Profiling relied on immunoSEQ multiplex PCR, and the TCRdb table lists in-frame clones only, not all of them. The sample has under 150,000 clones, 80% to 90% seen once. This specimen consisted of CD4+ or CD8+ T cells sorted from blood, obtained in a trial of the OX40 agonist ivuxolimab. The receptors originated from an adult with an advanced solid tumor such as melanoma, head and neck, liver or kidney cancer. Each CDR3 is given with its conserved first and last residue. The order of the fields is D gene, J gene, CDR3 length, clone size, V gene, CDR3 protein, CDR3 DNA. D genes are given only for firm matches. Clone size, where shown, is once, few, many, or a class for clones that have expanded.

D: NA
J: TRBJ2-7
length: 14
size: NA
V: TRBV7-2
CDR3: CASSFVQGAYEQYF
DNA: TGTGCCAGCAGCTTTGTTCAAGGGGCCTACGAGCAGTACTTC

D: NA
J: TRBJ1-1
length: 12
size: few
V: TRBV30
CDR3: CAWTGQGTEAFF
DNA: TGTGCCTGGACAGGGCAGGGCACTGAAGCTTTCTTT

D: NA
J: TRBJ1-3
length: 16
size: NA
V: TRBV30
CDR3: CAWSVVHGGSGNTIYF
DNA: TGTGCCTGGAGTGTTGTACACGGCGGCTCTGGAAACACCATATATTTT

D: TRBD1
J: TRBJ1-6
length: 15
size: NA
V: TRBV6-1
CDR3: CASIRQGNGDSPLHF
DNA: TGTGCCAGCATCCGACAGGGGAATGGGGATTCACCCCTCCACTTT

D: NA
J: TRBJ1-1
length: 14
size: NA
V: TRBV5-1
CDR3: CASSLGQQNTEAFF
DNA: TGCGCCAGCAGCTTGGGGCAGCAGAACACTGAAGCTTTCTTT

D: TRBD2
J: TRBJ2-5
length: 16
size: NA
V: TRBV30
CDR3: CAWSDEGRGGQETQYF
DNA: TGTGCCTGGAGTGACGAGGGTCGCGGGGGCCAAGAGACCCAGTACTTC

D: NA
J: TRBJ1-1
length: 14
size: once
V: TRBV19
CDR3: CASSGVRVGTEAFF
DNA: TGTGCCAGTAGTGGAGTCAGGGTCGGCACTGAAGCTTTCTTT

D: NA
J: TRBJ2-7
length: 14
size: NA
V: TRBV5-6
CDR3: CASSLVDIRGEQYF
DNA: TGTGCCAGCAGCTTGGTAGACATCCGAGGCGAGCAGTACTTC

D: NA
J: TRBJ1-2
length: 16
size: NA
V: TRBV21-1
CDR3: CASSKYIYRGDYGYTF
DNA: TGTGCCAGCAGCAAATACATATACAGGGGGGACTATGGCTACACCTTC

D: NA
J: TRBJ2-1
length: 14
size: NA
V: TRBV29-1
CDR3: CSVEGPSRNNEQFF
DNA: TGCAGCGTTGAAGGCCCGTCGAGGAACAATGAGCAGTTCTTC

D: TRBD1
J: TRBJ1-1
length: 14
size: NA
V: TRBV6-5
CDR3: CASSFGTGGGEAFF
DNA: TGTGCCAGCAGTTTCGGGACAGGGGGCGGTGAAGCTTTCTTT

D: NA
J: TRBJ1-1
length: 14
size: NA
V: TRBV12-5
CDR3: CASGLETGNTEAFF
DNA: TGTGCTAGTGGTTTGGAAACAGGAAACACTGAAGCTTTCTTT

D: NA
J: TRBJ2-5
length: 16
size: NA
V: TRBV18
CDR3: CASSGTKTPAGETQYF
DNA: TGTGCCAGCTCAGGGACAAAAACGCCAGCAGGAGAGACCCAGTACTTC

D: NA
J: TRBJ2-3
length: 14
size: few
V: TRBV4-2
CDR3: CASSQAGSADTQYF
DNA: TGTGCCAGCAGCCAAGCAGGGAGCGCAGATACGCAGTATTTT

D: TRBD1
J: TRBJ2-7
length: 16
size: NA
V: TRBV28
CDR3: CASRRAGTGGSYEQYF
DNA: TGTGCCAGCAGACGCGCCGGGACAGGGGGTTCCTACGAGCAGTACTTC

D: NA
J: TRBJ1-4
length: 14
size: NA
V: TRBV28
CDR3: CASTLLTNNEKLFF
DNA: TGTGCCAGCACCCTTCTTACCAATAATGAAAAACTGTTTTTT

D: NA
J: TRBJ1-5
length: 17
size: once
V: TRBV19
CDR3: CASSIDGTRTGNQPQHF
DNA: TGTGCCAGTAGTATCGACGGGACACGGACCGGCAATCAGCCCCAGCATTTT

D: NA
J: TRBJ1-2
length: 13
size: NA
V: TRBV5-4
CDR3: CASSSDGAYGYTF
DNA: TGTGCCAGCAGCTCCGACGGGGCCTATGGCTACACCTTC

D: TRBD2
J: TRBJ2-2
length: 16
size: NA
V: TRBV7-2
CDR3: CASSVSRGGFTGELFF
DNA: TGTGCCAGCAGTGTCTCGCGGGGGGGCTTCACCGGGGAGCTGTTTTTT

D: TRBD1
J: TRBJ2-7
length: 13
size: NA
V: TRBV2
CDR3: CASSGQGFYEQYF
DNA: TGTGCCAGCAGTGGACAGGGATTCTACGAGCAGTACTTC

D: TRBD2
J: TRBJ2-1
length: 15
size: NA
V: TRBV5-5
CDR3: CASSSPGGGHNEQFF
DNA: TGTGCCAGCAGCTCCCCCGGGGGGGGACACAATGAGCAGTTCTTC

D: NA
J: TRBJ1-5
length: 17
size: NA
V: TRBV7-8
CDR3: CASSSKVQGASNQPQHF
DNA: TGTGCCAGCAGCTCGAAAGTACAGGGTGCGAGCAATCAGCCCCAGCATTTT

D: TRBD1
J: TRBJ2-7
length: 18
size: NA
V: TRBV7-2
CDR3: CASSIYPVGTAGLNEQYF
DNA: TGTGCCAGCAGCATATACCCGGTCGGGACAGCTGGGTTGAACGAGCAGTACTTC

D: NA
J: TRBJ2-5
length: 11
size: NA
V: TRBV5-1
CDR3: CASSLEETQYF
DNA: TGCGCCAGCAGCTTGGAGGAGACCCAGTACTTC

D: NA
J: TRBJ1-5
length: 16
size: NA
V: TRBV5-1
CDR3: CASSLEKLGGNQPQHF
DNA: TGCGCCAGCAGCTTGGAAAAATTAGGCGGCAATCAGCCCCAGCATTTT

D: NA
J: TRBJ1-1
length: 13
size: few
V: TRBV7-2
CDR3: CASSSLDGTEAFF
DNA: TGTGCCAGCAGCTCGCTGGACGGAACTGAAGCTTTCTTT

D: TRBD2
J: TRBJ2-3
length: 17
size: NA
V: TRBV5-1
CDR3: CASSARTSGGITDTQYF
DNA: TGCGCCAGCAGCGCCCGGACTAGCGGGGGTATAACAGATACGCAGTATTTT

D: NA
J: TRBJ1-3
length: 17
size: NA
V: TRBV28
CDR3: CASSLGSGSLASNTIYF
DNA: TGTGCCAGCAGTTTAGGGTCTGGGTCCTTAGCTTCGAACACCATATATTTT